Presented here are 14 T cell receptor beta chains from one specimen sequenced in a study of blood T cell dynamics during melanoma immunotherapy. Profiling relied on immunoSEQ multiplex PCR, and the TCRdb table lists in-frame clones only, not all of them. This table has approximately 28,000 clones, 65% to 85% appearing once. The sample's time point: week 3, after first cycle of checkpoint inhibitor. The material was blood, obtained from a patient treated with checkpoint blockade. The receptors were sampled from a human donor with melanoma.

V usage is TRBV19 and J usage is TRBJ2-5; tentatively, D is TRBD1 or TRBD2 (5 bases each). V shed 3 bases and J shed 2 bases, with 13 bases lying between them. Germline values: CDR1 LNHDA, CDR2 SQIVND (reference sequence). This CDR3 has 15 amino acids. Here the CDR3 DNA reads TGTGCCAGTAGTATGGGACGGATCACACAAGAGACCCAGTACTTC. Protein product: CASSMGRITQETQYF.

The gene calls are TRBV5-6 and TRBJ2-5; TRBD2 matches 10 bases. V dropped 3 bases and J dropped 5; count of bases not matched to a gene: 10. Looked up from germline, CDR1 is SGHDT and CDR2 is YYEEEE. The CDR3 length is 16 residues. The CDR3 sequence: CASSSTLAGVRETQYF. The DNA for the CDR3 is TGTGCCAGCAGCTCCACCCTAGCGGGAGTAAGGGAGACCCAGTACTTC.

This clone was counted once. The V gene is TRBV30, the J gene TRBJ2-3, with D maybe TRBD2 (6 bases). The CDR3 extends over 13 amino acids. Germline CDR1 GTSNPN, CDR2 SVGIG (reference sequence). The V and J ends lost 0 bases and 5 bases respectively, with 9 bases between them. The CDR3 bases are TGTGCCTGGAGTGTGGGAGGCGTAGATACGCAGTATTTT. Translating gives CAWSVGGVDTQYF.

The CDR3 bases are TGTGCCAGCAGGCAAACTAGCGGGGTTAGGGATGAGCAGTTCTTC. It encodes CASRQTSGVRDEQFF. This chain joins TRBV7-6 and TRBJ2-1; 10 bases align to TRBD2. Trimming removed 6 bases from V and 8 bases from J; junction bases left unmatched: 10. Germline lookup yields CDR1 SGHVS and CDR2 FNYEAQ. The CDR3 extends over 15 amino acids.

The chain employs TRBV27 and TRBJ2-1; TRBD2 aligns across 9 bases. Germline CDR1 is MNHEY and CDR2 is SMNVEV (reference sequence). V was clipped by 6 bases and J by 4 bases; unmatched bases: 4. This CDR3 is built from 14 residues. The CDR3 protein is CASSLAGPYNEQFF. DNA of the CDR3: TGTGCCAGCAGCCTAGCGGGACCTTACAATGAGCAGTTCTTC.

This rearrangement joins TRBV28 to TRBJ2-1; D not certain. Germline-derived CDR1 and CDR2 are MDHEN and SYDVKM. The CDR3 is 13 residues long. The ends were cut back, 8 bases at V and 1 base at J, with 9 bases in the middle. The CDR3: CASHRLSYNEQFF. CDR3 nucleotide sequence: TGTGCCAGCCACCGTTTATCCTACAATGAGCAGTTCTTC.

The table lists this clone with a few counts. The chain links TRBV11-2 to TRBJ1-1, with no clear D. This CDR3 comprises 15 residues. Trimming pared 2 bases from V and 0 bases from J, leaving 10 bases between. Germline V gene sequence: CDR1 SGHAT, CDR2 FQNNGV. The CDR3 DNA follows: TGTGCCAGCAGCTTATCACCAGGAATGAACACTGAAGCTTTCTTT. It codes for CASSLSPGMNTEAFF.

This clone was counted once. J is TRBJ2-5 and V is TRBV18; 8 bases fit TRBD1. This CDR3 is 14 amino acids long. With V trimmed by 1 base and J by 5 bases, 3 bases remained unmatched. Germline V gene sequence: CDR1 KGHSH, CDR2 LQKENI. CDR3 amino acids: CASSPQTGDETQYF. The CDR3 nucleotides read TGTGCCAGCTCACCACAGACAGGGGATGAGACCCAGTACTTC.

The rearrangement uses TRBV12-5 and TRBJ2-7; either TRBD1 or TRBD2 may supply D (5 bases each). This CDR3 spans 12 amino acids. The germline V and J ends were trimmed by 2 bases and 8 bases, with 10 bases remaining between them. CDR1 LGHNT and CDR2 FRNRAP come from the germline V gene. CDR3 sequence reads: CASGLWGPKQYF. The CDR3 nucleotides read TGTGCTAGTGGTTTGTGGGGACCAAAGCAGTACTTC.

The sample holds one count of this clone. The chain is built from TRBV7-2 and TRBJ2-7; D perhaps matches TRBD2 (7 bases). V shed 1 base and J shed 5 bases, with 18 bases lying between them. Germline CDR1 reads SGHTA; CDR2 reads FQGNSA. The CDR3 extends over 16 amino acids. The CDR3 is CASSLVGEGKGDEQYF. CDR3 nucleotides: TGTGCCAGCAGCTTAGTAGGGGAGGGGAAGGGGGACGAGCAGTACTTC.

This clone occurred once. The chain is built from TRBV5-1 and TRBJ2-7; D gene uncertain. The CDR3 length is 11 residues. Germline CDR1 and CDR2: SGHRS and YFSETQ. Trimming cost V 0 bases and J 6 bases, with 4 bases left between them. The CDR3 nucleotides are TGCGCCAGCAGCTTGGGCACCGAGCAGTACTTC. The encoded protein is CASSLGTEQYF.

V gene TRBV7-9 combines with J gene TRBJ2-1, with D unclear. Germline V gene data show CDR1 as SEHNR and CDR2 as FQNEAQ (reference sequence). This CDR3 has 14 amino acids. Trimming shortened V by 0 bases and J by 1 base, and 4 bases separated the two germline ends. CDR3 in DNA: TGTGCCAGCAGCTTAGCTGGGTCCTACAATGAGCAGTTCTTC. The encoded protein is CASSLAGSYNEQFF.

This sequence joins TRBV6-1 and TRBJ1-1; D perhaps matches TRBD1 (5 bases). Germline CDR1 MNHNS, CDR2 SASEGT. The CDR3 has 15 residues. Trimming took off 2 bases at V and 1 base at J, with 11 bases between the two ends. CDR3 nucleotides: TGTGCCAGCAGTGAAATGGGGCAGGGGAACACTGAAGCTTTCTTT. Amino acids: CASSEMGQGNTEAFF.

Points on this clone: A junction end diverges from the germline sequence, so it may reflect a read error. The gene calls are TRBV15 and TRBJ1-2; D is perhaps TRBD1 (5 bases). Germline lookup yields CDR1 LNHNV and CDR2 YYDKDF (reference sequence). This CDR3 is 13 amino acids long. The CDR3: CATSGDSLYGYTF. The CDR3 nucleotides read TGTGCCACCAGCGGAGACAGCCTATATGGCTACACCTTC. Combining the CDR3 with reference TRBV15 and TRBJ1-2 gives the whole variable domain DAMVIQNPRYQVTQFGKPVTLSCSQTLNHNVMYWYQQKSSQAPKLLFHYYDKDFNNEADTPDNFQSRRPNTSFCFLDIRSPGLGDTAMYLCATSGDSLYGYTFGSGTRLTVV.